Listed here are 30 T cell receptor beta chains from one sample, sequenced in a study of post-analysis software for immune sequencing data. No cognate antigen is known for these TCRs. The TCR beta cDNA libraries contained unique molecular identifiers. One entry per CDR3 protein, called by TCRdb with MiXCR from the PCR reads. Here the sample spans hundreds of thousands of distinct CDR3 sequences, about 40% being singletons. Findings and caveats of the study: Controls had lower frequencies than patients of 4 or 5 TRBV segments, which included TRBV5-6, TRBV5-1 and TRBV20-1.

Source material: blood. These receptors originate from a girl under 18 with multiple sclerosis.

The chain combines TRBV12-3 or TRBV12-4 with TRBJ1-2; D is possibly TRBD1 (6 bases). Trimming took off 6 bases at V and 7 bases at J, with 18 bases between the two ends. There are 14 residues in the CDR3. The CDR3 bases are TGTGCCAGCAGCCGCGTAGCGGGGGGCTTTGGCTACACCTTC. The encoded protein is CASSRVAGGFGYTF.

This clonotype occurred a few times. The chain combines TRBV4-1 with TRBJ1-1; a possible D gene is TRBD1 (6 bases). The V and J ends lost 3 bases and 3 bases respectively, with 23 bases between them. Germline V gene data show CDR1 as MGHRA and CDR2 as YSYEKL. This CDR3 contains 18 residues. CDR3 DNA sequence: TGCGCCAGCAGCCAGGGGCTACTCGGCAGGGGAACTCACACTGAAGCTTTCTTT. Translating gives CASSQGLLGRGTHTEAFF.

The chain recombines TRBV12-3 or TRBV12-4 with TRBJ2-1, with D possibly being TRBD2 (5 bases). The CDR3 spans 15 residues. The V and J ends lost 3 bases and 0 bases respectively, with 9 bases between them. This chain's CDR3 is CASSFIANSYNEQFF. The CDR3 nucleotides are TGTGCCAGCAGTTTTATAGCGAACTCCTACAATGAGCAGTTCTTC.

This clonotype has just a few counts. The rearrangement joins TRBV9 to TRBJ2-1; TRBD2 matches 12 bases. This CDR3 region has 16 residues. J gave up 7 bases and V 6 bases, and 11 bases lay outside the gene matches. Germline CDR1 is SGDLS and CDR2 is YYNGEE. In DNA, the CDR3 is TGTGCCAGCACTCCTACCCTAGCGGGAGGGACAAATGAGCAGTTCTTC. It codes for CASTPTLAGGTNEQFF.

With regard to this clonotype: A junction boundary mismatches the germline segment, possibly from a read error. This rearrangement joins TRBV7-7 to TRBJ2-4; the match to TRBD2 covers 12 bases. The J call is in doubt because the DNA end fits TRBJ2-7 better. In germline, CDR1 is SSHAT, CDR2 FNYEAQ (reference sequence). The CDR3 runs to 15 residues. This CDR3 reads CASSSGLAGIYEQYF. In DNA form, the CDR3 reads TGTGCTAGCAGCTCCGGACTAGCGGGGATCTACGAGCAGTACTTC.

The chain is built from TRBV6-1 and TRBJ1-5; the D gene is possibly TRBD1 (6 bases). Germline CDR1 reads MNHNS; CDR2 reads SASEGT. V was trimmed by 4 bases and J by 5 bases, leaving 9 bases between them. The CDR3 covers 13 residues. CDR3 DNA: TGTGCCAGCAGTGGGACAGTGGATCAGCCCCAGCATTTT. Its protein product is CASSGTVDQPQHF.

This clonotype was found a few times. The rearrangement uses TRBV6-5 and TRBJ1-5; maybe TRBD1 (6 bases). Germline assignment: CDR1 MNHEY and CDR2 SVGAGI. Trimming removed 2 bases at V and 0 bases at J, with 14 bases between. The length of the CDR3 is 17 residues. CDR3 nucleotide sequence: TGTGCCAGCAGTTACATCGGGGGCTCAGGTAGCAATCAGCCCCAGCATTTT. This encodes CASSYIGGSGSNQPQHF.

V and J are TRBV12-3 or TRBV12-4 and TRBJ2-1; a possible D gene is TRBD2 (6 bases). The CDR3 has 13 residues. V lost 6 bases and J lost 12, with 18 bases in between. The CDR3 here is CASRLFYGSLQFF. The CDR3 DNA sequence: TGTGCCAGCAGGTTATTTTACGGGAGTTTGCAGTTCTTC.

This clonotype was picked up a small number of times. The V and J genes are TRBV9 and TRBJ1-2; 10 bases fit TRBD1. In germline, CDR1 is SGDLS, CDR2 YYNGEE. This CDR3 is built from 16 residues. J lost 4 bases, V lost 0 bases, and 6 bases had no gene match. The DNA for the CDR3 is TGTGCCAGCAGCGTAGAAGGCGGGACAGGGGTCTATGGCTACACCTTC. It encodes CASSVEGGTGVYGYTF.

This clonotype was seen more than once but under ten times. The V call is TRBV20-1, the J call TRBJ2-1; 10 bases match TRBD2. V shed 1 base and J 7 bases; nucleotides not matched to a gene: 4. Germline CDR1 reads DFQATT; CDR2 reads SNEGSKA (reference sequence). This CDR3 has 14 amino acids. In DNA, the CDR3 is TGCAGTGCTAGAGTGGCTAGCGGGAGAAATGAGCAGTTCTTC. This sequence encodes CSARVASGRNEQFF.

This chain connects TRBV6-1 to TRBJ2-7, with D unclear. The V end lost 10 bases, the J end lost 2 bases, and 15 bases lay between the germline ends. The CDR3 loop spans 13 amino acids. From germline, CDR1 is MNHNS and CDR2 SASEGT. The DNA of the CDR3 is TGTGCCACCGATATACAGTTACCCTACGAGCAGTACTTC. It codes for CATDIQLPYEQYF.

This clonotype turned up a few times. The gene calls are TRBV5-6 and TRBJ2-7, with no clear D. Trimming cost V 5 bases and J 0 bases, with 15 bases left between them. From germline, CDR1 is SGHDT and CDR2 YYEEEE. The CDR3 extends over 15 amino acids. The CDR3 nucleotides are TGTGCCAGCAGGATACTGGCGCCGAGCTCCTACGAGCAGTACTTC. It translates to CASRILAPSSYEQYF.

Remarks on this clonotype: Sequence at one end of the junction differs from germline and may be a read error. The gene calls are TRBV9 and TRBJ2-7, with D maybe TRBD1 (5 bases). This CDR3 contains 11 residues. Germline lookup yields CDR1 SGDLS and CDR2 YYNGEE. DNA of the CDR3: TGTACCAGCAGCGTAGACAGCGAGCAGTACTTC. Protein: CTSSVDSEQYF.

This clonotype has only a few counts. The CDR3 region has the DNA TGCGCCAGCAGCTGGGTAGGAGGAGATACGCAGTATTTT. This sequence encodes CASSWVGGDTQYF. J is TRBJ2-3 and V is TRBV5-1, with D perhaps TRBD2 (5 bases). Between the trimmed V and J ends, which lost 3 bases and 5 bases, there was a span of 10 bases. Germline V CDR1 and CDR2: SGHRS, YFSETQ. The CDR3 is made up of 13 amino acids.

The genes are TRBV11-2 and TRBJ2-7; tentative D call: TRBD2 (5 bases). The CDR3 contains 13 residues. Germline V gene lookup returns CDR1 SGHAT and CDR2 FQNNGV. Trimming took 3 bases from V and 3 from J, leaving 9 bases between them. The CDR3, as DNA: TGTGCCAGCAGCTTCGGGGAGTTCTACGAGCAGTACTTC. Translation: CASSFGEFYEQYF.

This clonotype was seen more than once but under ten times. The V gene is TRBV4-1, the J gene TRBJ2-7, with TRBD2 identical over 8 bases. The germline V gene encodes CDR1 MGHRA and CDR2 YSYEKL. This CDR3 contains 16 residues. V shed 3 bases, J shed 0 bases, and the junction held 7 bases outside the gene matches. This CDR3 is CASSQGAGVSSYEQYF. The DNA of the CDR3 is TGCGCCAGCAGCCAGGGAGCGGGGGTGAGCTCCTACGAGCAGTACTTC.

This clonotype was observed a few times. The CDR3 nucleotides read TGCGCCAGCAGCCATAAACGGGACGGGCGGGAGACCCAGTACTTC. Amino acid sequence: CASSHKRDGRETQYF. The chain combines TRBV4-1 with TRBJ2-5, with D possibly being TRBD1 or TRBD2 (5 bases each). CDR1 is MGHRA, CDR2 YSYEKL, per germline. The CDR3 consists of 15 residues. Trimming pared 3 bases from V and 5 bases from J, leaving 16 bases between.

V and J are TRBV7-9 and TRBJ1-5; TRBD1 matches at 7 bases. V was pared by 1 base and J by 3 bases, with 3 bases of the junction left unmatched. From germline, CDR1 is SEHNR and CDR2 FQNEAQ (reference sequence). CDR3 length: 15 residues. The DNA for the CDR3 is TGTGCCAGCAGCTTAGACGGGACAGACAATCAGCCCCAGCATTTT. It specifies CASSLDGTDNQPQHF.

The sample holds a few counts of this clonotype. This chain links TRBV6-1 with TRBJ2-1; D is possibly TRBD2 (6 bases). V lost 4 bases, J lost 0 bases, and 10 bases lay in between. CDR3 size: 15 residues. Germline assignment: CDR1 MNHNS and CDR2 SASEGT. For the CDR3, the DNA is TGTGCCAGCAGTGCACGGGACTCCTCCTACAATGAGCAGTTCTTC. The encoded protein is CASSARDSSYNEQFF.

CDR3 bases: TGCAGCGCCGTACGCTCAGAGGCTCCCCGGCGGGGCTACACCTTC. Translated, it gives CSAVRSEAPRRGYTF. This chain uses TRBV29-1 with TRBJ1-2, with D uncertain. The CDR3 contains 15 residues. Looked up from germline, CDR1 is SQVTM and CDR2 is ANQGSEA. The ends were cut back, 7 bases at V and 8 bases at J, with 26 bases in the middle.

This clonotype came up a few times. The chain uses TRBV27 and TRBJ2-7; tentatively, D is TRBD1 or TRBD2 (5 bases each). Germline V CDR1 and CDR2: MNHEY, SMNVEV (reference sequence). The CDR3 totals 14 residues. Between the trimmed V and J ends, which lost 6 bases and 4 bases, there was a span of 16 bases. Here the CDR3 reads CASSPGRTTYEQYF. CDR3 nucleotide sequence: TGTGCCAGCAGCCCGGGACGGACAACTTACGAGCAGTACTTC.

This clonotype was detected a few times. The chain combines TRBV20-1 with TRBJ1-6; D ambiguous. The CDR3 runs 14 residues. The V gene's germline CDR1 is DFQATT and CDR2 SNEGSKA (reference sequence). Trimming removed 7 bases from V and 6 bases from J, with 16 bases in between. Written as DNA, the CDR3 is TGCAGTGTGCCCCTGGGCGGGGTTAATTCACCCCTCCACTTT. The encoded protein is CSVPLGGVNSPLHF.

This clonotype was picked up one time. A much larger clone lies one base from this, so it may be a read error. The rearrangement joins TRBV12-3 or TRBV12-4 to TRBJ2-7; no clear D gene. V lost 9 bases to trimming and J lost 3 bases, with 15 bases between them. This CDR3 has 13 residues. Here the CDR3 reads CASFSGQIYEQYF. DNA for the CDR3: TGTGCCAGTTTTAGTGGTCAGATCTACGAGCAGTACTTC.

This sequence joins TRBV10-3 and TRBJ1-5, with a possible D match to TRBD1 (5 bases). The CDR3 consists of 14 residues. V lost 0 bases and J 4 bases, leaving 7 bases between the germline ends. Germline V gives CDR1 ENHRY, CDR2 SYGVKD. The CDR3 region has the DNA TGTGCCATCAGTGAGTCGGGGGAAAATCAGCCCCAGCATTTT. This sequence encodes CAISESGENQPQHF.

The gene calls are TRBV4-1 and TRBJ2-1; D tentatively reads TRBD1 or TRBD2 (5 bases each). The V gene lost 0 bases and the J gene lost 6 bases, with 15 bases spanning the gap. This CDR3 spans 16 amino acids. Germline V lookup: CDR1 MGHRA, CDR2 YSYEKL. CDR3 in DNA: TGCGCCAGCAGCCAAGAGGGACGCCCGGCGGGCAATGAGCAGTTCTTC. Amino acid sequence: CASSQEGRPAGNEQFF.

This clonotype was counted once. The chain couples TRBV5-5 to TRBJ1-4, with no clear D. Looked up from germline, CDR1 is SGHKS and CDR2 is YYEKEE (reference sequence). Deletions cut 4 bases from V and 0 bases from J, with 10 bases between. The CDR3 sequence is 15 residues long. Here the CDR3 DNA reads TGTGCCAGCAGCCCCTCGGTCCCAACTAATGAAAAACTGTTTTTT. Its protein product is CASSPSVPTNEKLFF.

This clonotype was observed a handful of times. The chain has TRBV12-3 or TRBV12-4 and TRBJ2-7, with TRBD1 matching 8 bases. V gave up 5 bases and J gave up 5 bases; unmatched junction bases: 11. This CDR3 comprises 15 residues. The CDR3 coding sequence is TGTGCCAGCAGTCAATCCGGGACAGGACTTGACGAGCAGTACTTC. Translated: CASSQSGTGLDEQYF.

Regarding this clonotype: One end of the junction is discordant with germline, which a read error may explain. The gene calls are TRBV13 and TRBJ2-1; D might be TRBD2 (5 bases). The CDR3 spans 14 residues. Per the germline V gene, CDR1 is PRHDT and CDR2 is FYEKMQ (reference sequence). CDR3 residues: CASSRLDSHNEQFF. As DNA, the CDR3 is TGTGCCAGCAGCAGACTGGACTCCCACAATGAGCAGTTCTTC.

The CDR3 loop is CASSRVRTGGVYGYTF. Here the CDR3 DNA reads TGTGCCAGCAGCCGGGTCCGGACAGGGGGCGTCTATGGCTACACCTTC. The genes are TRBV3-1 and TRBJ1-2; 11 nucleotides line up with TRBD1. Germline values: CDR1 LGHDT, CDR2 YNNKEL (reference sequence). V trimming: 4 bases; J trimming: 4 bases; junction bases outside the gene matches: 8. The CDR3 length is 16 residues.

The V call is TRBV7-2, the J call TRBJ2-3; 13 bases match TRBD2. V dropped 5 bases and J dropped 9; count of bases not matched to a gene: 8. Germline V gives CDR1 SGHTA, CDR2 FQGNSA. CDR3 length: 15 amino acids. The CDR3 spells CASSQTSGGVGTQYF. CDR3 in DNA: TGTGCCAGCAGCCAAACTAGCGGGGGGGTAGGGACGCAGTATTTT.